Below are 19 T cell receptor beta chains sequenced from a single sample in a study of T-cell reconstitution after alpha-beta-depleted transplantation in children. The authors prepared the TCRbeta library with unique molecular identifiers. TCRdb called the PCR reads again in MiXCR, with one record for every CDR3 protein. The sample contains some 200,000 distinct CDR3 sequences, roughly 7% of which appear only once. Sequences were derived from PBMCs, sampled before TCRalphabeta/CD19-depleted stem cell transplant. These receptors originate from a boy younger than 10 with acute lymphoblastic leukemia, due to receive a stem cell transplant.

This clonotype was seen repeatedly, ten times or more. In nucleotides, the CDR3 is TGTGCCAGCAGCTTAGGTTATCAGCCCCAGCATTTT. Amino acid sequence: CASSLGYQPQHF. The rearrangement links TRBV7-8 to TRBJ1-5; no definite D call. Germline V gene sequence: CDR1 SGHVS, CDR2 FQNEAQ. The CDR3 has 12 residues. Trimming shortened V by 1 base and J by 5 bases, and 3 bases separated the two germline ends.

This clonotype was detected a few times. V gene TRBV4-1 combines with J gene TRBJ1-1; no reliable D call. V was cut by 0 bases and J by 3 bases, with 14 bases left in between. This CDR3 region has 16 residues. Germline values: CDR1 MGHRA, CDR2 YSYEKL. As DNA, the CDR3 is TGCGCCAGCAGCCAAGATCGAATGGTTGGATACACTGAAGCTTTCTTT. Residues: CASSQDRMVGYTEAFF.

This clonotype showed up many times. The chain carries TRBV5-1 and TRBJ2-6; TRBD1 agrees at 9 bases. This CDR3 is built from 19 residues. Germline CDR1 is SGHRS and CDR2 is YFSETQ. V was clipped by 0 bases and J by 1 base; unmatched bases: 8. The CDR3 loop reads CASSLGWGQGPSGANVLTF. The CDR3, as DNA: TGCGCCAGCAGCTTGGGTTGGGGACAGGGACCATCTGGGGCCAACGTCCTGACTTTC.

A few counts support this clonotype. The genes are TRBV28 and TRBJ1-6, with D possibly matching TRBD1 (6 bases). The CDR3 has 14 residues. Per germline, CDR1 MDHEN and CDR2 SYDVKM. Trimming removed 11 bases from V and 9 bases from J, with 20 bases in between. The CDR3 DNA sequence: TGTGCCGGATCAGCGGCAGGGGATCTTTCACCCCTCCACTTT. It encodes CAGSAAGDLSPLHF.

With respect to this clonotype: This may be a read error: a much more frequent sequence differs by one nucleotide. The rearrangement uses TRBV12-3 or TRBV12-4 and TRBJ2-4; D is unclear. V was clipped by 4 bases and J by 7 bases, with 8 bases between them. The CDR3 is 12 residues long. The CDR3 loop is CASSSDVNIQYF. CDR3 DNA: TGTGCCAGCAGTTCGGACGTGAACATTCAGTACTTC.

This clonotype was counted at least ten times. CDR3 nucleotides: TGTGCCAGCAGTTCGTCTCGCCGGGGGATAAGCTCTGGAAACACCATATATTTT. Protein sequence: CASSSSRRGISSGNTIYF. This chain uses TRBV28 with TRBJ1-3; D possibly corresponds to TRBD1 (5 bases). Looked up from germline, CDR1 is MDHEN and CDR2 is SYDVKM. The CDR3 covers 18 residues. Trimming stripped 4 bases from V and 0 bases from J, with 19 bases between.

Ten or more counts support this clonotype. The chain has TRBV12-3 or TRBV12-4 and TRBJ2-3; no definite D call. V lost 3 bases to trimming and J lost 5 bases, with 12 bases between them. The CDR3 runs to 14 residues. The CDR3 coding sequence is TGTGCCAGCAGTTTTCTTAGCAGAAGAGATACGCAGTATTTT. Translated: CASSFLSRRDTQYF.

This clonotype was seen repeatedly, ten times or more. One junction end does not reproduce the germline sequence, and a read error may be involved. The genes are TRBV7-7 and TRBJ2-3, with a possible D match to TRBD1 (5 bases). The CDR3 is 15 amino acids. The germline V gene encodes CDR1 SSHAT and CDR2 FNYEAQ (reference sequence). CDR3 loop: CASSQTGVSTDTQYF. CDR3 nucleotides: TGTGCTAGCAGCCAAACAGGAGTTAGCACAGATACGCAGTATTTT. The full variable domain, its missing parts supplied by reference TRBV7-7 and TRBJ2-3, is GAGVSQSPRYKVTKRGQDVTLRCDPISSHATLYWYQQALGQGPEFLTYFNYEAQPDKSGLPSDRFSAERPEGSISTLTIQRTEQRDSAMYRCASSQTGVSTDTQYFGPGTRLTVL.

This clonotype showed up many times. The V and J genes are TRBV4-2 and TRBJ2-5, with a tentative D call TRBD1 (6 bases). V lost 1 base, J lost 4 bases, and 10 bases lay in between. Germline V lookup: CDR1 LGHNA, CDR2 YNFKEQ. This CDR3 comprises 14 residues. The CDR3 reads CASSQGRGIETQYF. The DNA of the CDR3 is TGTGCCAGCAGCCAAGGAAGGGGGATAGAGACCCAGTACTTC.

The chain carries TRBV18 and TRBJ2-1; TRBD1 matches 9 bases. The germline V gene encodes CDR1 KGHSH and CDR2 LQKENI. After removal of 4 bases from V and 3 bases from J, the junction contained 10 bases not matched to a gene. CDR3 length: 17 residues. CDR3 nucleotides: TGTGCCAGCTCACAGAACACCCCGGGACAGGGCTACAATGAGCAGTTCTTC. It codes for CASSQNTPGQGYNEQFF.

The chain combines TRBV19 with TRBJ2-2; D remains ambiguous. V was pared by 1 base and J by 4 bases, with 7 bases between. CDR3 length equals 14 residues. The germline V gene has CDR1 LNHDA and CDR2 SQIVND (reference sequence). The CDR3 coding sequence is TGTGCCAGTAGTATAGGTAGGGCCACCGGGGAGCTGTTTTTT. Translation gives CASSIGRATGELFF.

Ten or more counts support this clonotype. The chain employs TRBV5-5 and TRBJ1-5; tentatively, D is TRBD1 (6 bases). CDR1 and CDR2 from the germline V gene are SGHKS and YYEKEE (reference sequence). The V end was cut by 3 bases, the J end by 7 bases, with 26 bases between. The CDR3 covers 18 residues. This CDR3 is CASSSGVSFGGRGQPQHF. CDR3 nucleotides: TGTGCCAGCAGCTCGGGAGTGAGTTTCGGGGGGAGGGGGCAGCCCCAGCATTTT.

Ten or more counts support this clonotype. The rearrangement links TRBV7-9 to TRBJ1-1; TRBD1 matches at 7 bases. Germline CDR1 reads SEHNR; CDR2 reads FQNEAQ (reference sequence). This CDR3 region has 15 residues. V shed 5 bases, J shed 5 bases, and the junction held 11 bases outside the gene matches. The CDR3 sequence is CASSPNGGRGTEAFF. DNA of the CDR3: TGTGCCAGCAGCCCAAACGGGGGCAGGGGGACTGAAGCTTTCTTT. The complete variable domain, with remaining parts taken from reference TRBV7-9 and TRBJ1-1, reads DTGVSQNPRHKITKRGQNVTFRCDPISEHNRLYWYRQTLGQGPEFLTYFQNEAQLEKSRLLSDRFSAERPKGSFSTLEIQRTEQGDSAMYLCASSPNGGRGTEAFFGQGTRLTVV.

V gene TRBV7-9 combines with J gene TRBJ2-5; maybe TRBD1 (6 bases). V dropped 4 bases and J dropped 2 bases, with 11 bases sitting between them. CDR3 size: 14 residues. Germline V gene sequence: CDR1 SEHNR, CDR2 FQNEAQ (reference sequence). The CDR3 DNA reads TGTGCCAGCAGCTCCTTCACAGGGCAAGAGACCCAGTACTTC. Protein sequence: CASSSFTGQETQYF.

This clonotype was recorded at least ten times. The CDR3, as DNA: TGCGCCAGCAGCCAAGTCCTAGCGGGAGGGGAGCAGTACTTC. Amino acids: CASSQVLAGGEQYF. V and J are TRBV4-1 and TRBJ2-7, with 12 bases that match TRBD2. Germline CDR1 and CDR2: MGHRA and YSYEKL. V gave up 1 base and J gave up 7 bases; unmatched junction bases: 2. The CDR3 runs 14 residues.

This chain links TRBV11-3 with TRBJ2-5, with D unresolved. The CDR3 covers 11 residues. Germline-derived CDR1 and CDR2 are SGHNT and YENEEA. The germline V and J ends were trimmed by 7 bases and 2 bases, with 5 bases remaining between them. This CDR3 reads CASMSQETQYF. The CDR3 DNA is TGTGCCAGCATGTCGCAAGAGACCCAGTACTTC.

V is TRBV27 and J is TRBJ1-3; weak D call: TRBD1 (6 bases). CDR3 length: 15 residues. Germline V CDR1 and CDR2: MNHEY, SMNVEV (reference sequence). The V end was cut by 7 bases, the J end by 0 bases, with 13 bases between. The CDR3 nucleotides are TGTGCCAGCACCCTTTCGGACAGCTCTGGAAACACCATATATTTT. Its protein is CASTLSDSSGNTIYF.

This clonotype was counted many times. The V gene is TRBV10-3, the J gene TRBJ1-1; perhaps TRBD1 as D (5 bases). CDR1 is ENHRY and CDR2 is SYGVKD in the germline V gene. The CDR3 has 15 residues. The V gene lost 3 bases and the J gene lost 3 bases, with 14 bases spanning the gap. This CDR3 is CAISDRGNSHTEAFF. As DNA, the CDR3 is TGTGCCATCAGTGATCGGGGCAACAGCCACACTGAAGCTTTCTTT.

There are many counts of this clonotype. This rearrangement joins TRBV20-1 to TRBJ2-7; tentatively, D is TRBD2 (6 bases). CDR1 DFQATT and CDR2 SNEGSKA come from the germline V gene (reference sequence). Trimming removed 1 base from V and 3 bases from J, with 10 bases in between. This CDR3 region has 13 residues. The CDR3 here is CSARGSGDYEQYF. The CDR3 DNA sequence: TGCAGTGCTAGAGGTAGCGGAGACTACGAGCAGTACTTC.